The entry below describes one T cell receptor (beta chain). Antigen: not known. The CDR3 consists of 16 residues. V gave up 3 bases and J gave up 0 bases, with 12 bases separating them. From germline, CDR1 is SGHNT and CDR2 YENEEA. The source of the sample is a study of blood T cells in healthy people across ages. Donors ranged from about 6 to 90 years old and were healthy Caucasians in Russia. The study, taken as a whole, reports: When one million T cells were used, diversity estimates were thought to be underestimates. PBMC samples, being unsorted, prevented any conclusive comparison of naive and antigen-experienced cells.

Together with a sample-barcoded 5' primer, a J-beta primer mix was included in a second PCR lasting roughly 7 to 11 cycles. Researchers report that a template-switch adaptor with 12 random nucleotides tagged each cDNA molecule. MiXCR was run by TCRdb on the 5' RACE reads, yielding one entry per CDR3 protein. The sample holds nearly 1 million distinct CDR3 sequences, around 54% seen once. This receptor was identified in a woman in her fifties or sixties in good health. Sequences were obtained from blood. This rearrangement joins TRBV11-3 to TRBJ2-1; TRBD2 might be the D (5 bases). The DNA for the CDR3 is TGTGCCAGCAGCTTGATGTCTAGCAGCTCCTACAATGAGCAGTTCTTC. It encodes CASSLMSSSSYNEQFF. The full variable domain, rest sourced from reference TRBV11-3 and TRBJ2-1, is EAGVVQSPRYKIIEKKQPVAFWCNPISGHNTLYWYLQNLGQGPELLIRYENEEAVDDSQLPKDRFSAERLKGVDSTLKIQPAELGDSAVYLCASSLMSSSSYNEQFFGPGTRLTVL.